This passage covers 3 T cell receptor beta chains from one sample sequenced in a study of blood T cell repertoires in COVID-19. TCRdb keeps only in-frame clones here, not all; method: immunoSEQ multiplex PCR. The table has over 300,000 clones, more than 75% seen once; the top ten hold around 0.91%. The specimen sequenced was PBMCs or T cells enriched from blood (not recorded which). The receptors stem from a woman aged 30 to 39 with acute COVID-19.

The rearrangement uses TRBV5-1 and TRBJ1-1; tentative D call: TRBD1 (5 bases). Germline values: CDR1 SGHRS, CDR2 YFSETQ. This CDR3 is built from 16 residues. The V and J ends lost 0 bases and 1 base respectively, with 13 bases between them. CDR3 bases: TGCGCCAGCAGCTTGGCCATGGGACTGAAGAACACTGAAGCTTTCTTT. This gives the protein CASSLAMGLKNTEAFF.

About this clone itself: The DNA is omitted, as the CDR3 cannot be located on it reliably, and the CDR3 follows TCRdb's listing. The rearrangement uses TRBV9 and TRBJ2-3; TRBD1 is the table's D call, not checked against the DNA. CDR1 and CDR2 from the germline V gene are SGDLS and YYNGEE. The CDR3 has 17 amino acids, counting both end residues. CDR3 loop: CASSVTGIVSVSDTQYF.

With respect to this clone: A junction end diverges from the germline sequence, so it may reflect a read error. This chain connects TRBV5-1 to TRBJ2-5; TRBD2 aligns across 14 bases. Germline V gene data show CDR1 as SGHRS and CDR2 as YFSETQ. This CDR3 is 16 amino acids long. The CDR3 region is CASSAWTSGGIEAQYF. CDR3 DNA: TGCGCCAGCAGCGCATGGACTAGCGGGGGGATAGAGGCCCAGTACTTC.